What follows is one T cell receptor (beta chain) and its context. What it recognizes is unknown. The record originates from a study of graft-versus-host responses after intestinal transplantation. Measured with immunoSEQ multiplex PCR; TCRdb has only the in-frame clones, and not every one. The data contain about 71,000 clones, around 91% of them seen just once; the ten biggest clones take up approximately 1.3%. This CDR3 is built from 12 residues. V lost 5 bases, J lost 5 bases, and 5 bases lay in between. Looked up from germline, CDR1 is SGHRS and CDR2 is YFSETQ. Material: unstimulated CD8+ T cells sorted from spleen or lymph node cells, obtained before intestinal transplant. The chain uses TRBV5-1 and TRBJ1-6; no reliable D call. This receptor was obtained from a human donor who received an intestinal transplant. In DNA, the CDR3 is TGCGCCAGCAGTCCAGATAATTCACCCCTCCACTTT. Its protein product is CASSPDNSPLHF.